What follows are 17 T cell receptor beta chains derived from one specimen sequenced in a study of T cell repertoires in cytomegalovirus infection. TCRdb re-analysed the reads in MiXCR, keeping a single row per CDR3 protein. The table includes over 450,000 distinct CDR3 sequences, roughly 10% detected once. The source material was PBMCs. The receptors stem from a human donor in good health (CMV status not recorded). Some clones in this sample may be carry-over from other donors' samples.

V is TRBV18 and J is TRBJ1-1, with D perhaps TRBD1 (6 bases). Germline loops: CDR1 KGHSH, CDR2 LQKENI. The CDR3 length is 18 residues. Trimming removed 0 bases from V and 5 bases from J, with 22 bases in between. CDR3 in amino acids: CASSPPNIRGSMRTEAFF. CDR3 sequence (DNA): TGTGCCAGCTCACCACCGAATATTAGGGGGTCAATGAGAACTGAAGCTTTCTTT.

There are many counts of this clonotype. CDR3 protein: CASSLQNEQFF. The CDR3 DNA follows: TGTGCCAGCAGCTTGCAAAATGAGCAGTTCTTC. The V gene is TRBV12-3 or TRBV12-4, the J gene TRBJ2-1; no reliable D call. V dropped 6 bases and J dropped 7 bases, with 7 bases sitting between them. CDR3 length equals 11 residues.

This clonotype appeared many times. The J gene is TRBJ2-5, the V gene TRBV7-8; the D gene is possibly TRBD1 (5 bases). V was shortened by 4 bases and J by 7 bases, with 7 bases between the two germline ends. The CDR3 has 11 amino acids. Germline CDR1 and CDR2: SGHVS and FQNEAQ. CDR3 residues: CASSSRGTQYF. The CDR3 DNA follows: TGTGCCAGCAGCTCTAGGGGGACCCAGTACTTC.

This clonotype was detected ten times or more. V usage is TRBV7-3 and J usage is TRBJ2-2; 9 nucleotides align to TRBD1. Germline V gene sequence: CDR1 SGHTA, CDR2 FQGTGA. Losses at the gene ends were 5 bases for V and 1 base for J; bases not matched to a gene: 5. CDR3 size: 16 residues. As DNA, the CDR3 is TGTGCCAGCAGCCTGTGGACAGGGGAGAACACCGGGGAGCTGTTTTTT. Translated: CASSLWTGENTGELFF.

Ten or more counts support this clonotype. The chain uses TRBV19 and TRBJ2-2, with 8 bases aligning to TRBD1. The CDR3 is 18 amino acids. V dropped 1 base and J dropped 2; count of bases not matched to a gene: 9. Germline loops: CDR1 LNHDA, CDR2 SQIVND (reference sequence). CDR3 amino acids: CASSIGPATGDNTGELFF. The CDR3 region has the DNA TGTGCCAGTAGTATAGGTCCCGCGACAGGGGATAACACCGGGGAGCTGTTTTTT.

This chain links TRBV5-1 with TRBJ1-1, with 9 positions matching TRBD1. V shed 2 bases and J 6 bases; nucleotides not matched to a gene: 5. Germline V CDR1 and CDR2: SGHRS, YFSETQ. The CDR3 length is 14 residues. CDR3 sequence reads: CASSLRTGAAEAFF. The CDR3 nucleotides read TGCGCCAGCAGCTTACGGACAGGGGCTGCTGAAGCTTTCTTT.

In this sample, this clonotype turned up many times. The rearrangement uses TRBV7-2 and TRBJ1-2; D perhaps matches TRBD1 (5 bases). CDR3 length equals 15 residues. Trimming removed 4 bases from V and 4 bases from J, with 16 bases in between. Germline loops: CDR1 SGHTA, CDR2 FQGNSA. The CDR3 spells CASSSPEETVYGYTF. For the CDR3, the DNA is TGTGCCAGCAGCTCACCCGAGGAGACAGTCTATGGCTACACCTTC. The entire variable domain, with the rest obtained from reference TRBV7-2 and TRBJ1-2, is as follows: GAGVSQSPSNKVTEKGKDVELRCDPISGHTALYWYRQSLGQGLEFLIYFQGNSAPDKSGLPSDRFSAERTGGSVSTLTIQRTQQEDSAVYLCASSSPEETVYGYTFGSGTRLTVV.

This clonotype was seen many times. The rearrangement joins TRBV7-6 to TRBJ2-3; 7 nucleotides match TRBD1. Germline CDR1 SGHVS, CDR2 FNYEAQ. Losses at the gene ends were 4 bases for V and 4 bases for J; bases not matched to a gene: 11. CDR3 length: 16 residues. The CDR3 DNA is TGTGCCAGCAGCTACCGACAGGGCTCTCCGGCAGATACGCAGTATTTT. Amino acid sequence: CASSYRQGSPADTQYF.

This clonotype was seen many times. The CDR3 is CASSPGEAGELFF. CDR3 nucleotides: TGTGCCAGCAGCCCCGGGGAGGCCGGGGAGCTGTTTTTT. V usage is TRBV7-9 and J usage is TRBJ2-2, with D perhaps TRBD2 (6 bases). The germline V gene has CDR1 SEHNR and CDR2 FQNEAQ (reference sequence). V was clipped by 5 bases and J by 6 bases, with 10 bases between them. The CDR3 length is 13 residues. The full variable domain, rest sourced from reference TRBV7-9 and TRBJ2-2, is DTGVSQNPRHKITKRGQNVTFRCDPISEHNRLYWYRQTLGQGPEFLTYFQNEAQLEKSRLLSDRFSAERPKGSFSTLEIQRTEQGDSAMYLCASSPGEAGELFFGEGSRLTVL.

The genes are TRBV14 and TRBJ2-1, with 10 positions matching TRBD2. V was pared by 1 base and J by 4 bases, with 4 bases of the junction left unmatched. This CDR3 is 16 amino acids long. CDR1 is SGHDN and CDR2 is FVKESK in the germline V gene. The CDR3 is CASSQGSLAGYNEQFF. The CDR3 DNA is TGTGCCAGCAGCCAAGGGTCACTAGCGGGATACAATGAGCAGTTCTTC.

The table lists this clonotype with many counts. The J gene is TRBJ2-1, the V gene TRBV20-1; TRBD2 matches at 9 bases. V dropped 6 bases and J dropped 8; count of bases not matched to a gene: 14. The V gene's germline CDR1 is DFQATT and CDR2 SNEGSKA (reference sequence). This CDR3 has 15 residues. The CDR3 DNA sequence: TGCAGTGCCAACCCCGGTAGCGGGGGACCCGATGAGCAGTTCTTC. Protein product: CSANPGSGGPDEQFF.

This clonotype was seen repeatedly, ten times or more. V and J are TRBV2 and TRBJ1-5, with 8 bases that match TRBD1. This CDR3 is 18 amino acids long. The V gene's germline CDR1 is SNHLY and CDR2 FYNNEI. The V and J ends lost 5 bases and 0 bases, in that order; junction bases with no gene match: 12. Written as DNA, the CDR3 is TGTGCCAGCAGTTCCCCCCGACAGGGGTTTTATAGCAATCAGCCCCAGCATTTT. It translates to CASSSPRQGFYSNQPQHF.

The table lists this clonotype with a few counts. This chain joins TRBV6-2 or TRBV6-3 and TRBJ2-3; 10 bases are a match to TRBD2. Trimming cost V 2 bases and J 2 bases; bases outside gene matches: 7. There are 17 residues in the CDR3. Germline values: CDR1 MNHEY, CDR2 SVGEGT. CDR3 sequence (DNA): TGTGCCAGCAGTTACGAAGCTAGCGGGAGATCCACAGATACGCAGTATTTT. This codes for CASSYEASGRSTDTQYF.

This clonotype was detected ten times or more. V usage is TRBV18 and J usage is TRBJ1-2; 9 bases are shared with TRBD1. Germline V CDR1 and CDR2: KGHSH, LQKENI. The CDR3 runs to 13 residues. With V trimmed by 8 bases and J by 8 bases, 9 bases remained unmatched. The CDR3 sequence is CASSPRTGDGYTF. The CDR3, as DNA: TGTGCCAGCAGCCCCAGGACAGGGGACGGCTACACCTTC.

This clonotype showed up many times. This chain connects TRBV4-1 to TRBJ1-6; unclear D gene. The CDR3 covers 14 residues. V lost 1 base and J 6 bases, leaving 7 bases between the germline ends. Germline values: CDR1 MGHRA, CDR2 YSYEKL. The CDR3 DNA reads TGCGCCAGCAGCCAAGTCCGACCTAATTCACCCCTCCACTTT. Residues: CASSQVRPNSPLHF.

This clonotype was detected ten times or more. This rearrangement joins TRBV28 to TRBJ2-1; TRBD1 or TRBD2 may be the D gene (5 bases each). In germline, CDR1 is MDHEN, CDR2 SYDVKM. The ends were cut back, 8 bases at V and 3 bases at J, with 11 bases in the middle. This CDR3 comprises 13 residues. CDR3 nucleotide sequence: TGTGCCAGCGGGGGTTATGGCTACAATGAGCAGTTCTTC. It encodes CASGGYGYNEQFF.

The sample holds many counts of this clonotype. The chain links TRBV5-4 to TRBJ2-7; D is possibly TRBD1 (6 bases). The V and J ends lost 4 bases and 2 bases respectively, with 10 bases between them. The CDR3 runs 13 residues. Germline CDR1 and CDR2: SGHNT and YYREEE (reference sequence). The DNA for the CDR3 is TGTGCCAGCAGCATAGGACAGACCTACGAGCAGTACTTC. Its translation is CASSIGQTYEQYF.